The present TCR beta chain was sequenced within a study of blood T cells in healthy people across ages. Then a second PCR, running roughly 7 to 11 cycles, was carried out with a sample-barcoded 5' primer and a J-beta primer mix. TCRdb independently ran MiXCR on the 5' RACE reads; one entry per CDR3 protein. Among hundreds of thousands of distinct CDR3 sequences listed, under 55% were seen once. CDR3 size: 13 residues. Germline-derived CDR1 and CDR2 are MNHNY and SVGAGI (reference sequence). With 3 bases removed from V and 6 bases from J, the gap between germline ends came to 12 bases. The sequenced sample was blood. This clonotype originated in a man between 60 and 70 years old in good health. The rearrangement links TRBV6-6 to TRBJ2-7, with D unclear. DNA for the CDR3: TGTGCCAGCAGTTATCTCGAAGGGTCCGAGCAGTACTTC. Encoded protein: CASSYLEGSEQYF.